The clone carrying this T cell receptor (beta chain) has a handful of counts. TCRdb reanalysed the PCR reads using MiXCR and keeps one entry per CDR3 protein. This table has under 800,000 distinct CDR3 sequences, about 25% appearing once. This entry comes from a study of molecular identifiers for immune sequencing clone quantification. RNA fractions of 10%, 30% or 50% and roughly 18,000 to 1,000,000 sorted cells were the source of naive CD8 libraries. This CDR3 is 15 amino acids long. Germline V gene lookup returns CDR1 SGDLS and CDR2 YYNGEE. V shed 0 bases and J shed 0 bases, with 7 bases lying between them.

Sequences were obtained from naive CD8+ T cells from blood, with Jurkat cell RNA spiked in. Subset described: FACS-sorted CD8+CD4-CCR7+CD45RA+ naive T cells. This receptor was identified in a human donor in good health. Some libraries in this study had Jurkat cell RNA spiked in. The genes are TRBV9 and TRBJ1-3; D remains unclear. CDR3 loop: CASSVGRSSGNTIYF. The CDR3 nucleotides are TGTGCCAGCAGCGTAGGCAGGAGCTCTGGAAACACCATATATTTT.